The 20 T cell receptor beta chains below come from one sample, sequenced in a study of neurological immune-mediated disorders (dated by TCRdb to between 2017 and 2020). Library generation was performed with 5' RACE. Sequencing took place on an Illumina HiSeq 2500. The public reads were reprocessed in TCRdb via fastp at Q25 and MiXCR, keeping in-frame beta chains. Under each unique CDR3 protein, matching rows form one entry showing the most common genes and DNA. The sample contains under 11,000 distinct CDR3 sequences, approximately 24% of them found a single time. The ten largest clones capture 12% to 15% of the sample. Sequencing was done on a sample of CD8+ T cells from blood. The receptors were sampled from a woman aged 40 to 50 with multiple sclerosis.

This clonotype was found many times. V gene TRBV27 combines with J gene TRBJ2-6; tentatively, D is TRBD2 (5 bases). In germline, CDR1 is MNHEY, CDR2 SMNVEV (reference sequence). The CDR3 is 16 residues long. V was pared by 3 bases and J by 0 bases, with 9 bases between. The CDR3: CASSFYGNSGANVLTF. In DNA form, the CDR3 reads TGTGCCAGCAGTTTTTACGGGAACTCTGGGGCCAACGTCCTGACTTTC.

This clonotype is categorized as medium-sized. CDR3 nucleotide sequence: TGTGCCAGCAGCTGGGCGCGACAGGGTAGCTCACCCCTCCACTTT. This encodes CASSWARQGSSPLHF. The chain recombines TRBV27 with TRBJ1-6, with 7 bases aligning to TRBD1. The CDR3 spans 15 residues. Germline V lookup: CDR1 MNHEY, CDR2 SMNVEV (reference sequence). With V trimmed by 6 bases and J by 10 bases, 12 bases remained unmatched.

The genes are TRBV7-2 and TRBJ1-1; D ambiguous. The germline V gene encodes CDR1 SGHTA and CDR2 FQGNSA. V was shortened by 3 bases and J by 3 bases, with 5 bases between the two germline ends. The CDR3 is 12 amino acids. The CDR3 nucleotides read TGTGCCAGCAGCTTGCTGGACACTGAAGCTTTCTTT. Its protein is CASSLLDTEAFF.

This clonotype was seen repeatedly, ten times or more. The CDR3 here is CASKTDRAPQEQFF. Here the CDR3 DNA reads TGTGCCAGCAAAACCGACAGGGCCCCTCAGGAGCAGTTCTTC. The chain has TRBV5-6 and TRBJ2-1; 7 positions match TRBD1. CDR3 length equals 14 residues. V dropped 6 bases and J dropped 10; count of bases not matched to a gene: 13. The germline CDR1 and CDR2 sequences are SGHDT and YYEEEE.

This chain links TRBV11-2 with TRBJ2-2; 7 nucleotides agree with TRBD1. This CDR3 is 16 amino acids long. The ends lost 4 bases at V and 0 bases at J; junction bases unmatched: 5. Germline CDR1 SGHAT, CDR2 FQNNGV. CDR3 in amino acids: CASSSETGTNTGELFF. DNA for the CDR3: TGTGCCAGCAGCTCTGAGACAGGGACGAACACCGGGGAGCTGTTTTTT.

The table lists this clonotype with many counts. J is TRBJ2-5 and V is TRBV29-1; D may be TRBD2 (6 bases). The V gene lost 6 bases and the J gene lost 5 bases, with 13 bases spanning the gap. This CDR3 spans 12 amino acids. Germline V gene sequence: CDR1 SQVTM, CDR2 ANQGSEA. The CDR3 is CSVTPEGETQYF. CDR3 DNA sequence: TGCAGCGTCACCCCGGAGGGGGAGACCCAGTACTTC.

This clonotype is judged medium-sized. The chain links TRBV6-6 to TRBJ1-5; D possibly corresponds to TRBD1 (5 bases). Per germline, CDR1 MNHNY and CDR2 SVGAGI (reference sequence). Trimming stripped 1 base from V and 2 bases from J, with 12 bases between. The CDR3 is made up of 16 amino acids. CDR3 in amino acids: CASSYLAGRRNQPQHF. The CDR3 bases are TGTGCCAGCAGTTACTTGGCAGGGAGGCGCAATCAGCCCCAGCATTTT.

This clonotype was recorded many times. This chain links TRBV27 with TRBJ1-4; 7 nucleotides line up with TRBD1. From germline, CDR1 is MNHEY and CDR2 SMNVEV (reference sequence). Trimming at V came to 6 bases and at J to 8 bases, leaving 9 bases not matched to a gene. The CDR3 is made up of 14 amino acids. CDR3 residues: CASSLDRDSEKLFF. DNA for the CDR3: TGTGCCAGCAGCCTCGACAGGGATTCGGAAAAACTGTTTTTT.

The J gene is TRBJ2-7, the V gene TRBV10-3; TRBD2 is a possible D gene (5 bases). The CDR3 contains 13 residues. Germline loops: CDR1 ENHRY, CDR2 SYGVKD. V lost 0 bases and J lost 6, with 9 bases in between. Written as DNA, the CDR3 is TGTGCCATCAGTGAGTCTTTGAGGGCCGAGCAGTACTTC. Translating gives CAISESLRAEQYF.

The V gene is TRBV5-1, the J gene TRBJ2-2; 8 bases are shared with TRBD1. Trimming took 2 bases from V and 0 from J; bases not matched to a gene: 0. Germline V lookup: CDR1 SGHRS, CDR2 YFSETQ. The CDR3 runs to 15 residues. In DNA form, the CDR3 reads TGCGCCAGCAGCTTACAGGGGGCGAACACCGGGGAGCTGTTTTTT. Protein sequence: CASSLQGANTGELFF.

This clonotype is labeled medium-sized. The V and J genes are TRBV29-1 and TRBJ2-1, with D unresolved. The CDR3 covers 13 residues. Germline lookup yields CDR1 SQVTM and CDR2 ANQGSEA. With 7 bases removed from V and 0 bases from J, the gap between germline ends came to 10 bases. In nucleotides, the CDR3 is TGCAGCGCTACAGAGAGCTCCTACAATGAGCAGTTCTTC. Encoded protein: CSATESSYNEQFF.

This clonotype was counted many times. The chain couples TRBV10-3 to TRBJ2-1; maybe TRBD2 (5 bases). Trimming took off 5 bases at V and 2 bases at J, with 10 bases between the two ends. Germline V lookup: CDR1 ENHRY, CDR2 SYGVKD. CDR3 size: 14 residues. For the CDR3, the DNA is TGTGCCATCAGTTATGAGGGCCCCTACAATGAGCAGTTCTTC. It yields the protein CAISYEGPYNEQFF.

This clonotype has at least ten counts. The gene calls are TRBV5-6 and TRBJ1-2; 7 bases align to TRBD1. Germline trimming cut 5 bases from V and 5 bases from J; bases unmatched to any gene: 9. Germline CDR1 SGHDT, CDR2 YYEEEE. This CDR3 is built from 14 residues. The CDR3 loop reads CASSSGTDPYGYTF. As DNA, the CDR3 is TGTGCCAGCAGTTCCGGGACAGACCCATATGGCTACACCTTC.

This clonotype was picked up a small number of times. The chain carries TRBV5-6 and TRBJ2-1, with TRBD1 matching over 7 bases. This CDR3 has 13 residues. Trimming took 8 bases from V and 5 from J; bases not matched to a gene: 7. Germline-derived CDR1 and CDR2 are SGHDT and YYEEEE. The CDR3 spells CASEGATNNEQFF. In DNA form, the CDR3 reads TGTGCCAGTGAGGGGGCTACGAACAATGAGCAGTTCTTC.

This clonotype was found many times. V usage is TRBV4-1 and J usage is TRBJ1-1; 9 nucleotides match TRBD1. Germline loops: CDR1 MGHRA, CDR2 YSYEKL. J gave up 2 bases and V 1 base, and 8 bases lay outside the gene matches. The CDR3 runs 17 residues. The CDR3 here is CASSQVPGQGSNTEAFF. DNA of the CDR3: TGCGCCAGCAGCCAAGTCCCGGGACAGGGCTCAAACACTGAAGCTTTCTTT.

This clonotype was seen at least ten times. The rearrangement uses TRBV5-6 and TRBJ2-7; D might be TRBD1 or TRBD2, each matching 5 bases. The length of the CDR3 is 16 residues. The V end was cut by 2 bases, the J end by 3 bases, with 18 bases between. The germline V gene encodes CDR1 SGHDT and CDR2 YYEEEE. The CDR3 spells CASSLDGLTGNYEQYF. CDR3 sequence (DNA): TGTGCCAGCAGCTTAGACGGACTTACAGGAAACTACGAGCAGTACTTC.

This clonotype is medium-sized. The CDR3 region is CSVELGLGPSTDTQYF. The CDR3 bases are TGCAGCGTTGAACTCGGGCTGGGACCTAGCACAGATACGCAGTATTTT. The V and J genes are TRBV29-1 and TRBJ2-3; D tentatively reads TRBD1 or TRBD2 (5 bases each). The CDR3 has 16 residues. The V end was cut by 2 bases, the J end by 0 bases, with 15 bases between. Per germline, CDR1 SQVTM and CDR2 ANQGSEA.

This clonotype was seen at least ten times. The chain links TRBV20-1 to TRBJ2-1; perhaps TRBD1 as D (6 bases). The CDR3 has 16 amino acids. Germline values: CDR1 DFQATT, CDR2 SNEGSKA (reference sequence). V lost 3 bases, J lost 0 bases, and 15 bases lay in between. The CDR3 DNA is TGCAGTGCTAGCCCCCGTGACAGGAGCTCCTACAATGAGCAGTTCTTC. Its translation: CSASPRDRSSYNEQFF.

This clonotype was found many times. In nucleotides, the CDR3 is TGCAGCGTTGAACAAACTCACGTTAACTATGGCTACACCTTC. Encoded protein: CSVEQTHVNYGYTF. The V and J genes are TRBV29-1 and TRBJ1-2; D is uncertain. This CDR3 is built from 14 residues. Germline CDR1 SQVTM, CDR2 ANQGSEA. The V gene lost 2 bases and the J gene lost 1 base, with 11 bases spanning the gap.

This clonotype is judged medium-sized (0.01 to 0.1%). The chain joins TRBV4-1 to TRBJ1-5; D is perhaps TRBD1 (5 bases). V shed 0 bases and J shed 2 bases, with 14 bases lying between them. CDR3 length equals 17 residues. Germline-derived CDR1 and CDR2 are MGHRA and YSYEKL. The CDR3 DNA is TGCGCCAGCAGCCAAGACTCCAGGGAGGCTGGCAATCAGCCCCAGCATTTT. The encoded protein is CASSQDSREAGNQPQHF.